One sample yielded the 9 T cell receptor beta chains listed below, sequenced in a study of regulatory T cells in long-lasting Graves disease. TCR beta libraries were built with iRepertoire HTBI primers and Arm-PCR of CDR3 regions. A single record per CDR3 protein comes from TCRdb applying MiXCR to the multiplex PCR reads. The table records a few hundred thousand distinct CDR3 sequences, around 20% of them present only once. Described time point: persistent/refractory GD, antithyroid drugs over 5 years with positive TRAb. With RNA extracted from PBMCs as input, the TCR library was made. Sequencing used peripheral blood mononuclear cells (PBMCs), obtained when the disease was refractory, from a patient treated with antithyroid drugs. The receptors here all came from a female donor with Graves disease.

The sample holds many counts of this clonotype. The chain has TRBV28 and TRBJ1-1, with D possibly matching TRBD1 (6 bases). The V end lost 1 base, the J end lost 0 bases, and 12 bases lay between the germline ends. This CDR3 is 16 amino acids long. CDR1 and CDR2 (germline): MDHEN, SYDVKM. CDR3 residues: CASSLFSGTMNTEAFF. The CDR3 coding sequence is TGTGCCAGCAGTTTATTTTCTGGGACAATGAACACTGAAGCTTTCTTT.

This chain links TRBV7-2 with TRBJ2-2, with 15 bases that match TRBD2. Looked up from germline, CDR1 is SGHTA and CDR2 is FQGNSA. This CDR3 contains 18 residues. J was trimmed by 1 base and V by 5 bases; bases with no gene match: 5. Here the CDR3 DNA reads TGTGCCAGCAGCCCGGGACTAGCGGGAGGAAAGAACACCGGGGAGCTGTTTTTT. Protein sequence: CASSPGLAGGKNTGELFF.

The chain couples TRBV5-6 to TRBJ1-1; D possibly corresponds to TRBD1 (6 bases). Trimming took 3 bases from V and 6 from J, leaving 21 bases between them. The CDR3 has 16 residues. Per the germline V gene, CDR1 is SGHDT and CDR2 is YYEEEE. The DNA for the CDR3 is TGTGCCAGCAGCTCACTTCTCGAAGCCGGGGGCCCTGAAGCTTTCTTT. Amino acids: CASSSLLEAGGPEAFF.

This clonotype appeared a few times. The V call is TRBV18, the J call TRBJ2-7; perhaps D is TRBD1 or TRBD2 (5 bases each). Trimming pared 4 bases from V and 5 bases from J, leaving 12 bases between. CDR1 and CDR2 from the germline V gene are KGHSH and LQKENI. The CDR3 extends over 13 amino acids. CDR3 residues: CASSLRESHEQYF. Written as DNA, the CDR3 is TGTGCCAGCTCACTCAGGGAGTCCCACGAGCAGTACTTC.

The CDR3 nucleotides are TGTGCCAGCAGCCAATTTAAGGCGGGAGGGCCGCGGGAGCAGTACTTC. Protein sequence: CASSQFKAGGPREQYF. The V gene is TRBV14, the J gene TRBJ2-7, with 9 bases aligning to TRBD2. CDR1 is SGHDN, CDR2 FVKESK, per germline. There are 16 residues in the CDR3. V shed 2 bases, J shed 7 bases, and the junction held 12 bases outside the gene matches.

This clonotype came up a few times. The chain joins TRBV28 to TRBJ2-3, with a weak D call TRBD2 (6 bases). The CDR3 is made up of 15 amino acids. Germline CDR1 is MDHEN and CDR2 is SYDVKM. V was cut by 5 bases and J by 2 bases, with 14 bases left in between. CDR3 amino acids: CASSTLRDSTDTQYF. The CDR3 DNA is TGTGCCAGCAGTACGCTTCGGGACTCCACAGATACGCAGTATTTT. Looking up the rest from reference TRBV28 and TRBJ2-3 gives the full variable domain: DVKVTQSSRYLVKRTGEKVFLECVQDMDHENMFWYRQDPGLGLRLIYFSYDVKMKEKGDIPEGYSVSREKKERFSLILESASTNQTSMYLCASSTLRDSTDTQYFGPGTRLTVL.

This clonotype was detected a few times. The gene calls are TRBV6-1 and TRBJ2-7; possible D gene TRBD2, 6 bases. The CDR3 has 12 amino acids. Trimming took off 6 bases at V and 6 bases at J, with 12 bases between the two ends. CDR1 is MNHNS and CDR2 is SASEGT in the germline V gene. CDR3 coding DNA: TGTGCCAGCAGCCGGATCGGGGGCGAGCAGTACTTC. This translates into CASSRIGGEQYF.

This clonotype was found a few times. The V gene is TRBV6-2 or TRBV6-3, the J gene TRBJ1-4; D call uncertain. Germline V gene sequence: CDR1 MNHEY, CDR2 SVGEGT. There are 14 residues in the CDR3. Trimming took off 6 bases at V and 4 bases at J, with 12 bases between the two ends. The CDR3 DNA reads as TGTGCCAGCAGCCCCGACGGATTTAATGAAAAACTGTTTTTT. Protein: CASSPDGFNEKLFF.

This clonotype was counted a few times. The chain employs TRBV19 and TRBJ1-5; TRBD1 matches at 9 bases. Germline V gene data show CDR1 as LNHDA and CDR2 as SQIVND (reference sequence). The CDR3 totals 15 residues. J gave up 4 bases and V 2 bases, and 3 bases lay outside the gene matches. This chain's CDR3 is CASSILGQGNQPQHF. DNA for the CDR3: TGTGCCAGTAGTATACTGGGACAGGGAAATCAGCCCCAGCATTTT.